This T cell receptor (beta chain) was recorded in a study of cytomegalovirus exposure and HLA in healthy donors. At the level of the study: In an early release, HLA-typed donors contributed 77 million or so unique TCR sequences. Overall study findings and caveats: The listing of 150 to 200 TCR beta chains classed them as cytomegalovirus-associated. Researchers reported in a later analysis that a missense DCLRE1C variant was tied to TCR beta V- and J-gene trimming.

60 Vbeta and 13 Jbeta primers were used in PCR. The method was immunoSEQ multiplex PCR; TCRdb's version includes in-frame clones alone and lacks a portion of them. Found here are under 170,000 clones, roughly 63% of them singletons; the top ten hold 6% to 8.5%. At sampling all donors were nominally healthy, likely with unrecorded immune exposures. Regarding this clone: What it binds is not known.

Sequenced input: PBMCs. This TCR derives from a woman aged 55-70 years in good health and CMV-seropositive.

The chain's CDR3 is CASSPSAGGRETQYF. The CDR3 DNA follows: TGTGCCAGCAGTCCCTCGGCAGGGGGTCGGGAGACCCAGTACTTC. This sequence joins TRBV25-1 and TRBJ2-5, with 7 bases identical to TRBD1. The germline V gene encodes CDR1 MGHDK and CDR2 SYGVNS. The CDR3 length is 15 residues. V trimming: 5 bases; J trimming: 5 bases; junction bases outside the gene matches: 11.